The 26 T cell receptor beta chains listed next were all sequenced from one sample in a study of cytomegalovirus exposure and HLA in healthy donors. The primer mix had 60 Vbeta and 13 Jbeta primers. Profiling relied on immunoSEQ multiplex PCR, and the TCRdb table lists in-frame clones only, not all of them. The data show about 67,000 clones, 75% seen once. The specimen sequenced was PBMCs. The source of these receptors is a man aged 60-69 years in good health and CMV-seropositive.

V gene TRBV27 combines with J gene TRBJ1-6; 9 nucleotides match TRBD1. This CDR3 is 21 amino acids long. J lost 2 bases, V lost 0 bases, and 14 bases had no gene match. Germline-derived CDR1 and CDR2 are MNHEY and SMNVEV (reference sequence). Here the CDR3 DNA reads TGTGCCAGCAGTTTATCGAAGGACAGGGGCTCGGGGAGGACCTATAATTCACCCCTCCACTTT. Its protein is CASSLSKDRGSGRTYNSPLHF.

This chain joins TRBV7-2 and TRBJ1-2, with 8 nucleotides matching TRBD1. V lost 5 bases to trimming and J lost 6 bases; unmatched junction nucleotides: 8. CDR3 length equals 14 residues. Germline V gene sequence: CDR1 SGHTA, CDR2 FQGNSA. Here the CDR3 DNA reads TGTGCCAGCAGCACCTCGACAGGGGCAGATGGCTACACCTTC. This encodes CASSTSTGADGYTF.

The chain carries TRBV5-1 and TRBJ2-7; TRBD2 matches at 7 bases. This CDR3 has 14 residues. V lost 4 bases and J lost 3; bases outside the gene matches: 7. In germline, CDR1 is SGHRS, CDR2 YFSETQ. The CDR3: CASSPAGAFYEQYF. DNA for the CDR3: TGCGCCAGCAGCCCCGCGGGAGCCTTCTACGAGCAGTACTTC.

The chain employs TRBV6-5 and TRBJ1-1, with D perhaps matching TRBD1 (5 bases). CDR1 and CDR2 (germline): MNHEY, SVGAGI. Trimming stripped 0 bases from V and 5 bases from J, with 13 bases between. The CDR3 covers 15 residues. CDR3 bases: TGTGCCAGCAGTTACTCGATTCAGGGTAGGACTGAAGCTTTCTTT. Translated: CASSYSIQGRTEAFF.

The chain has TRBV6-5 and TRBJ2-5; 7 bases match TRBD1. This CDR3 has 14 amino acids. Per the germline V gene, CDR1 is MNHEY and CDR2 is SVGAGI. Trimming cost V 7 bases and J 4 bases; bases outside gene matches: 9. CDR3: CASKGATGVETQYF. The CDR3 DNA sequence: TGTGCCAGCAAGGGGGCTACAGGGGTAGAGACCCAGTACTTC.

The rearrangement links TRBV5-1 to TRBJ2-7; possible D gene TRBD1, 6 bases. Trimming removed 3 bases at V and 5 bases at J, with 21 bases between. From germline, CDR1 is SGHRS and CDR2 YFSETQ. The CDR3 consists of 16 residues. The CDR3 region is CASSYTTGRGDDEQYF. The CDR3 DNA sequence: TGCGCCAGCAGCTATACCACAGGGAGAGGGGACGACGAGCAGTACTTC.

The chain has TRBV11-3 and TRBJ2-2; possibly TRBD2 for D (5 bases). The length of the CDR3 is 13 residues. Germline V gene lookup returns CDR1 SGHNT and CDR2 YENEEA. Deletions cut 6 bases from V and 6 bases from J, with 11 bases between. In DNA form, the CDR3 reads TGTGCCAGCAGGAAGACTACGGCCGGGGAGCTGTTTTTT. Translation: CASRKTTAGELFF.

This clone was observed a handful of times. This rearrangement joins TRBV6-1 to TRBJ1-1; TRBD1 is a possible D gene (6 bases). Deletions cut 11 bases from V and 10 bases from J, with 14 bases between. This CDR3 has 10 amino acids. Germline CDR1 is MNHNS and CDR2 is SASEGT. In DNA form, the CDR3 reads TGTGCCGCACAGGGAGTAGCAGCTTTCTTT. This translates into CAAQGVAAFF.

This chain joins TRBV2 and TRBJ2-5; possibly TRBD2 for D (7 bases). Trimming shortened V by 3 bases and J by 0 bases, and 14 bases separated the two germline ends. Per germline, CDR1 SNHLY and CDR2 FYNNEI. The CDR3 length is 16 residues. The CDR3 loop is CASSDRGGLYQETQYF. CDR3 sequence (DNA): TGTGCCAGCAGTGACCGCGGGGGCCTGTACCAAGAGACCCAGTACTTC. Complete variable domain (other parts from reference TRBV2 and TRBJ2-5): EPEVTQTPSHQVTQMGQEVILRCVPISNHLYFYWYRQILGQKVEFLVSFYNNEISEKSEIFDDQFSVERPDGSNFTLKIRSTKLEDSAMYFCASSDRGGLYQETQYFGPGTRLLVL.

The V gene is TRBV29-1, the J gene TRBJ1-6, with 9 bases identical to TRBD1. This CDR3 has 14 amino acids. The V segment lost 6 bases and the J segment 8 bases; nucleotides outside the gene matches: 8. The germline V gene has CDR1 SQVTM and CDR2 ANQGSEA. CDR3 in amino acids: CSVSTGGLDSPLHF. The CDR3 nucleotides are TGCAGCGTGTCGACAGGGGGTTTGGATTCACCCCTCCACTTT.

This clone was seen a few times. The V call is TRBV5-3, the J call TRBJ1-6; 11 bases line up with TRBD1. TRBV5-3 is an open reading frame whose function is uncertain. CDR3 length: 19 residues. V lost 1 base and J lost 13; bases outside the gene matches: 19. As DNA, the CDR3 is TGTGCCAGAAGCTTGAGCCCGCGTGACCTGGACAGGGGGCGAGGGCCCCTCCACTTT. It is translated as CARSLSPRDLDRGRGPLHF.

The chain recombines TRBV11-3 with TRBJ2-5, with 7 bases identical to TRBD2. The DNA end is more similar to TRBJ2-7, so the J call may be wrong. From germline, CDR1 is SGHNT and CDR2 YENEEA. The CDR3 runs 13 residues. CDR3 sequence (DNA): TGTGCCAGCAGGGCCGCGGGGGTCCACGAGCAGTACTTC. Translation gives CASRAAGVHEQYF.

In its sample, this clone was seen once. The chain links TRBV7-2 to TRBJ2-1; no firm D call. CDR1 is SGHTA, CDR2 FQGNSA, per germline. The CDR3 has 13 amino acids. Trimming stripped 2 bases from V and 9 bases from J, with 11 bases between. CDR3 loop: CASSLNSLGEQFF. The CDR3 DNA sequence: TGTGCCAGCAGCTTAAATAGCCTCGGTGAGCAGTTCTTC.

The rearrangement links TRBV5-1 to TRBJ1-1; D gene unclear. Germline V gene lookup returns CDR1 SGHRS and CDR2 YFSETQ. V shed 4 bases and J shed 3 bases, with 7 bases lying between them. This CDR3 is 12 amino acids long. The CDR3 coding sequence is TGCGCCAGCAGCCTCCCGGACACTGAAGCTTTCTTT. This translates into CASSLPDTEAFF.

The J gene is TRBJ2-7, the V gene TRBV5-1, with a possible D match to TRBD1 (5 bases). Trimming took off 0 bases at V and 7 bases at J, with 14 bases between the two ends. The CDR3 has 14 residues. The germline gives CDR1 SGHRS, CDR2 YFSETQ. This CDR3 is CASSLGSRVGEQYF. The CDR3 region has the DNA TGCGCCAGCAGCTTGGGGAGCAGGGTGGGGGAGCAGTACTTC.

The chain joins TRBV29-1 to TRBJ1-2; TRBD1 matches 8 bases. After removal of 7 bases from V and 5 bases from J, the junction contained 18 bases not matched to a gene. This CDR3 is 16 amino acids long. CDR1 SQVTM and CDR2 ANQGSEA come from the germline V gene. CDR3 residues: CSARDPGGALGYGYTF. CDR3 DNA: TGCAGCGCCCGGGACCCAGGGGGCGCTTTGGGGTATGGCTACACCTTC.

The V and J genes are TRBV11-3 and TRBJ2-1; TRBD2 matches 8 bases. Losses at the gene ends were 0 bases for V and 3 bases for J; bases not matched to a gene: 1. Germline V CDR1 and CDR2: SGHNT, YENEEA. CDR3 length: 15 amino acids. This chain's CDR3 is CASSLERGDYNEQFF. Written as DNA, the CDR3 is TGTGCCAGCAGCTTAGAGCGGGGGGACTACAATGAGCAGTTCTTC. The whole variable domain, remainder taken from reference TRBV11-3 and TRBJ2-1, is EAGVVQSPRYKIIEKKQPVAFWCNPISGHNTLYWYLQNLGQGPELLIRYENEEAVDDSQLPKDRFSAERLKGVDSTLKIQPAELGDSAVYLCASSLERGDYNEQFFGPGTRLTVL.

The chain joins TRBV5-6 to TRBJ2-6; 8 nucleotides agree with TRBD1. Germline trimming cut 4 bases from V and 0 bases from J; bases unmatched to any gene: 3. CDR3 size: 16 residues. Germline values: CDR1 SGHDT, CDR2 YYEEEE. CDR3 residues: CASSPTGGSGANVLTF. The DNA of the CDR3 is TGTGCCAGCAGCCCAACAGGGGGCTCTGGGGCCAACGTCCTGACTTTC.

The CDR3 protein is CASSFLAGGMRADTQYF. The CDR3 region has the DNA TGTGCCAGCAGCTTCCTAGCGGGAGGGATGAGGGCAGATACGCAGTATTTT. The chain uses TRBV11-3 and TRBJ2-3, with 12 nucleotides matching TRBD2. Germline lookup yields CDR1 SGHNT and CDR2 YENEEA. The CDR3 has 17 residues. The V gene end was trimmed by 3 bases and the J gene end by 4 bases; junction bases not matched to a gene: 8.

The V call is TRBV5-1, the J call TRBJ1-3; D possibly corresponds to TRBD1 (6 bases). CDR1 and CDR2 (germline): SGHRS, YFSETQ. The CDR3 consists of 15 residues. Trimming left V 4 bases short and J 4 bases short, with 15 bases between. CDR3 in DNA: TGCGCCAGCAGCCAGGGGCTCTCGGGGGGAAACACCATATATTTT. It codes for CASSQGLSGGNTIYF.

The rearrangement uses TRBV10-2 and TRBJ2-5, with D maybe TRBD1 (6 bases). Germline CDR1 is WSHSY and CDR2 is SAAADI. This CDR3 is built from 11 residues. V lost 6 bases and J 4 bases, leaving 6 bases between the germline ends. The CDR3 loop reads CASRGGETQYF. The CDR3, as DNA: TGCGCCAGCAGAGGGGGAGAGACCCAGTACTTC.

The chain couples TRBV11-1 to TRBJ2-3; D is unresolved. CDR1 is SGHAT, CDR2 FQDESV, per germline (reference sequence). The V end was cut by 5 bases, the J end by 2 bases, with 11 bases between. CDR3 length: 14 residues. The CDR3: CASSRTGTTDTQYF. CDR3 sequence (DNA): TGTGCCAGCAGCCGAACGGGTACCACAGATACGCAGTATTTT.

The chain couples TRBV29-1 to TRBJ2-1, with 9 bases identical to TRBD1. CDR3 length: 16 residues. The germline CDR1 and CDR2 sequences are SQVTM and ANQGSEA. V dropped 5 bases and J dropped 2; count of bases not matched to a gene: 10. CDR3 nucleotides: TGCAGCGTTATCCGAGGGGGGACAGGGCCCTACAATGAGCAGTTCTTC. As protein: CSVIRGGTGPYNEQFF.

This clone was detected a few times. The V gene is TRBV7-6, the J gene TRBJ1-1; TRBD1 is a possible D gene (5 bases). The germline gives CDR1 SGHVS, CDR2 FNYEAQ. The CDR3 runs to 14 residues. Trimming pared 0 bases from V and 4 bases from J, leaving 9 bases between. The DNA for the CDR3 is TGTGCCAGCAGCTTAGCAGGGGTTGGCACTGAAGCTTTCTTT. Protein product: CASSLAGVGTEAFF.

This sequence joins TRBV11-2 and TRBJ2-2, with D possibly matching TRBD2 (5 bases). This CDR3 region has 15 residues. Germline CDR1 is SGHAT and CDR2 is FQNNGV. V was shortened by 3 bases and J by 0 bases, with 8 bases between the two germline ends. In DNA, the CDR3 is TGTGCCAGCAGCTTTGAGGGATCGAACACCGGGGAGCTGTTTTTT. Residues: CASSFEGSNTGELFF.

This rearrangement joins TRBV25-1 to TRBJ2-2, with a tentative D call TRBD2 (6 bases). There are 16 residues in the CDR3. Trimming left V 3 bases short and J 4 bases short, with 15 bases between. Germline V gene sequence: CDR1 MGHDK, CDR2 SYGVNS. This CDR3 is CASSDLSWGVTGELFF. The CDR3 DNA sequence: TGTGCCAGCAGTGACCTCTCGTGGGGGGTCACCGGGGAGCTGTTTTTT.